Listed below are T cell receptor beta chains from one sample, sequenced in a study of post-analysis software for immune sequencing data. TCRdb re-called the PCR reads with MiXCR, one entry per CDR3 protein. Of hundreds of thousands of distinct CDR3 sequences in the sample, roughly 45% were seen once. Material: blood. Source of these receptors: a girl aged 10 to 17 with multiple sclerosis. The CDR3 runs from the conserved cysteine through the conserved F or W. A D gene is named only where the DNA matches it firmly. A clone size is listed for some rows: how often the clone was seen (once, few, many), or a class if it is expanded.

>TRBJ1-1|.|TRBV4-3|.
TGCGCCAGCAGCCAAGATTCGGGGACGGGGGGCGAAGAAGCTTTCTTT
CASSQDSGTGGEEAFF
>TRBJ2-3|.|TRBV7-2|TRBD2
TGTGCCAGCAGCCCAACTAGCGGGAGGGCCCCAGCGCACAGAGGTACGCAGTATTTT
CASSPTSGRAPAHRGTQYF
>TRBJ2-2|few|TRBV7-6|.
TGTGCCAGCAGCCCAAAGTTCAGTAGTCAGGGAAACACCGGGGAGCTGTTTTTT
CASSPKFSSQGNTGELFF
>TRBJ2-5|few|TRBV28|.
TGTGCCAGCAGAACAGGGATATGGGAGGAGACCCAGTACTTC
CASRTGIWEETQYF
>TRBJ2-7|.|TRBV27|.
TGTGCCAGCAGTTTATCTGTAGCCGTCATTTCCTACGAGCAGTACTTC
CASSLSVAVISYEQYF
>TRBJ1-2|few|TRBV4-3|TRBD1
TGCGCCAGCAGCCAAGAACCGGACAGGGGGACCCACTATGGCTACACCTTC
CASSQEPDRGTHYGYTF
>TRBJ1-4|few|TRBV7-2|.
TGTGCCAGCAGCTTATTGCTGGACACGGCTGAAAAACTGTTTTTT
CASSLLLDTAEKLFF
>TRBJ2-4|few|TRBV20-1|.
TGCAGTGCGGCCAGGAGACGAATGGGTCAAAACATTCAGTACTTC
CSAARRRMGQNIQYF
>TRBJ2-1|.|TRBV28|.
TGTGCCAGCAGTCCCGGCCGGGTCTATGAGCAGTTCTTC
CASSPGRVYEQFF
>TRBJ2-1|.|TRBV7-3|TRBD1
TGTGCCAGCAGCATCACCAGGGGGCAGCAGTTCTTC
CASSITRGQQFF
>TRBJ1-5|.|TRBV20-1|.
TGCAGTGCTAAAGTCTCTAGCAATCAGCCCCAGCATTTT
CSAKVSSNQPQHF
>TRBJ1-6|.|TRBV6-1|.
TGTGCCAGCTCCGGGACGCTACTCGCACCCCTCCACTTT
CASSGTLLAPLHF
>TRBJ2-5|.|TRBV4-1|.
TGCGCCAGCAGCCAAGAACGGGGGACTGGGTTTCAAGAGACCCAGTACTTC
CASSQERGTGFQETQYF
>TRBJ1-1|few|TRBV4-1|.
TGCGCCAGCAGCCAAGCAGGAACAGGAAGGGGGAACACTGAAGCTTTCTTT
CASSQAGTGRGNTEAFF
>TRBJ2-1|.|TRBV15|.
TGTGCCACCAGCAGAGACAGGGGACCTTACAATGAGCAGTTCTTC
CATSRDRGPYNEQFF
>TRBJ2-7|.|TRBV6-6|TRBD1
TGTGCCAGCAGTTCACCGGGACAGGGGGGCAACGAGCAGTACTTC
CASSSPGQGGNEQYF
>TRBJ1-3|.|TRBV7-2|TRBD1
TGTGCCAGCAGCTTAACCCGGGACAGCTCTGGAAACACCATATATTTT
CASSLTRDSSGNTIYF
>TRBJ1-5|.|TRBV7-2|TRBD1
TGTGCCAGCAGCTTAGAATCAGGGGGCACCAATCAGCCCCAGCATTTT
CASSLESGGTNQPQHF
>TRBJ2-5|few|TRBV28|.
TGTGCCAGCAGTTTCCGGGGGAAGCGGGCCCAGTACTTC
CASSFRGKRAQYF
>TRBJ2-1|.|TRBV29-1|TRBD1
TGCAGCGTTGGGACAGGGAGAGCGGTGGATGAGCAGTTCTTC
CSVGTGRAVDEQFF
>TRBJ1-1|once|TRBV29-1|TRBD1
TGCAGCGTTGCCCGGGACAGGGGGGTGAACACTGAAGCTTTCTTT
CSVARDRGVNTEAFF
>TRBJ2-1|.|TRBV7-3|TRBD2
TGTGCCAGCAGCTTAAGATCGAGCGGGAGGACTGTCAATGAGCAGTTCTTC
CASSLRSSGRTVNEQFF
>TRBJ2-1|few|TRBV7-9|.
TGTGCCGCGGGTTGGAAATTGACTAAAGGACATATGATTGATGAGCAGTTCTTC
CAAGWKLTKGHMIDEQFF
>TRBJ2-7|.|TRBV21-1|.
TGTGCCAGCAAGACCTACGAGCAGTACTTC
CASKTYEQYF
>TRBJ1-4|.|TRBV5-1|TRBD1
TGCGCCAGCAGCAGAGGACAGGAAACTAATGAAAAACTGTTTTTT
CASSRGQETNEKLFF
>TRBJ2-1|once|TRBV20-1|TRBD2
TGCAGTGCTAGAGATCCGCTAGCGGGAGCGAATGAGCAGTTCTTC
CSARDPLAGANEQFF
>TRBJ2-1|.|TRBV4-2|TRBD2
TGTGCCAGCAGCCAAGATCCAAGCGGGAGGGCCGGGGATGAGCAGTTCTTC
CASSQDPSGRAGDEQFF
>TRBJ2-1|many|TRBV5-6|.
TGTGCCAGCAGCTTGGGGGTAGTCGAGAGATACAATGAGCAGTTCTTC
CASSLGVVERYNEQFF
>TRBJ2-1|few|TRBV27|.
TGTGCCAGCAGTTTATGGCCTGAGCAGTTCTTC
CASSLWPEQFF
>TRBJ2-2|.|TRBV4-2|.
TGTGCCAGCAGCCAAGGAAGGGGCGCCGGGGAGCTGTTTTTT
CASSQGRGAGELFF
>TRBJ2-1|few|TRBV6-4|TRBD2
TGTGCCAGCAGTGAGCTCGGGACTAGCGGGTACAATGAGCAGTTCTTC
CASSELGTSGYNEQFF
>TRBJ2-5|few|TRBV28|TRBD1
TGTGCCAGCAGTTTAACGGGACAGCCTACCCGGATTCAAGAGACCCAGTACTTC
CASSLTGQPTRIQETQYF
>TRBJ2-1|many|TRBV29-1|TRBD2
TGCAGCGTCCCCCGCTGGCTAGCGGGAGGTCAGAATGAGCAGTTCTTC
CSVPRWLAGGQNEQFF
>TRBJ2-1|.|TRBV7-6|.
TGTGCCAGCAGCTCGCTGAGCGGAGGCTCCTACGATGAGCAGTTCTTC
CASSSLSGGSYDEQFF
>TRBJ2-5|.|TRBV5-5|TRBD2
TGTGCCAGCAGCTTGGTATTAGCGGGAGGGAACGAGTACCAAGAGACCCAGTACTTC
CASSLVLAGGNEYQETQYF
>TRBJ2-1|.|TRBV5-1|TRBD2
TGCGCCAGCAGCTTGGGTAGCGGGAGGATTGGTGAGCAGTTCTTC
CASSLGSGRIGEQFF
>TRBJ2-3|.|TRBV2|.
TGTGCCAGCATCGGGCTCTCGAGGGAGCATACGCAGTATTTT
CASIGLSREHTQYF
>TRBJ1-4|.|TRBV11-2|.
TGTGCCAGCAGCTTAGATGGGACCCCGAATGAAAAACTGTTTTTT
CASSLDGTPNEKLFF
>TRBJ2-5|few|TRBV20-1|.
TGCAGTGCCTACTCGGCAGCGGAAGAGACCCAGTACTTC
CSAYSAAEETQYF
>TRBJ2-7|.|TRBV6-2/TRBV6-3|.
TGTGCCAGCAGTTACTCGAATGGGCCCTACGAGCAGTACTTC
CASSYSNGPYEQYF
>TRBJ1-2|.|TRBV4-2|TRBD1
TGTGCCAGCAGCGCGGGACAGGGGGCAGGCGGCTACACCTTC
CASSAGQGAGGYTF
>TRBJ2-1|.|TRBV6-2/TRBV6-3|TRBD2
TGTGCCAGCAACATAGCGGGGAGCTCCTACAATGAGCAGTTCTTC
CASNIAGSSYNEQFF